These T cell receptor beta chains were read from a single sample in a study of shared T cell receptors in the human thymus. Method: immunoSEQ multiplex PCR; TCRdb's copy keeps in-frame clones and lacks some. The sample yields some 660,000 clones, more than 75% seen once. A further study also used this sample, focusing on human thymus T cells.

Sequencing used thymocytes. The receptor source for this set is a boy under two years old with a congenital heart defect. Both conserved end residues are part of each CDR3. Each record gives: V gene, J gene, clone size, D gene, CDR3 DNA, CDR3 protein. D genes are given only for firm matches. Clone size appears in some rows only: once, few, many, or a class for an expanded clone.

>TRBV29-1|TRBJ2-1|NA|NA
TGCAGCGTTGAAGAGTCTACAGGGAAAGGCAATGAGCAGTTCTTC
CSVEESTGKGNEQFF
>TRBV19|TRBJ2-1|NA|NA
TGTGCCAGTAGTATCCTCAGGGGGGATGGGCACTACAATGAGCAGTTCTTC
CASSILRGDGHYNEQFF
>TRBV2|TRBJ2-7|once|NA
TGTGCCAGCAGTGAAGGGTTAGTTTCGTACGAGCAGTACTTC
CASSEGLVSYEQYF
>TRBV5-5|TRBJ1-5|NA|TRBD1
TGTGCCAGCAGACCACGGACAGGAGACAATCAGCCCCAGCATTTT
CASRPRTGDNQPQHF
>TRBV21-1|TRBJ1-5|NA|NA
TGTGCCAGCAGCAAAGAGGGAGCAGTCTATAGCAATCAGCCCCAGCATTTT
CASSKEGAVYSNQPQHF
>TRBV28|TRBJ2-6|NA|TRBD2
TGTGCCAGCAGCTTACCTAGCGGGAGGGCTGGGGCCAACGTCCTGACTTTC
CASSLPSGRAGANVLTF
>TRBV9|TRBJ1-1|NA|TRBD1
TGTGCCAGCAGCGTAGGGGAGAAGGCGACAGGGGTCATGAACACTGAAGCTTTCTTT
CASSVGEKATGVMNTEAFF
>TRBV7-9|TRBJ1-5|NA|NA
TGTGCCAGCAGCACGTGGCACAGGGATGGCCGTGATCAGCCCCAGCATTTT
CASSTWHRDGRDQPQHF
>TRBV6-6|TRBJ2-3|NA|NA
TGTGCCAGCTTCGGCGGGGATAACACAGATACGCAGTATTTT
CASFGGDNTDTQYF
>TRBV19|TRBJ2-2|NA|TRBD2
TGTGCCAGTAGTATAGAGGAACTAGCGGGAGGTAATGCCGGGGAGCTGTTTTTT
CASSIEELAGGNAGELFF
>TRBV12-5|TRBJ2-1|NA|NA
TGTGCTAGTGGTCCCCGGGAAGGGGGCAATGAGCAGTTCTTC
CASGPREGGNEQFF
>TRBV11-2|TRBJ2-2|once|TRBD1
TGTGCCAGCAGCCCCGGGACAGGGACGAACACCGGGGAGCTGTTTTTT
CASSPGTGTNTGELFF
>TRBV18|TRBJ2-2|NA|TRBD2
TGTGCCAGCTCATGGGGACTAGCGGAGAACACCGGGGAGCTGTTTTTT
CASSWGLAENTGELFF
>TRBV4-3|TRBJ2-7|NA|TRBD2
TGCGCCAGCAGCCAAGATACTTTGGCGGGAGCGATCTCCTACGAGCAGTACTTC
CASSQDTLAGAISYEQYF
>TRBV6-5|TRBJ1-1|NA|NA
TGTGCCAGCAGTTACGAGGCGGGGAGGACTGAAGCTTTCTTT
CASSYEAGRTEAFF
>TRBV29-1|TRBJ2-1|NA|NA
TGCGGTAGCAGGGAAGGCTACAATGAGCAGTTCTTC
CGSREGYNEQFF
>TRBV30|TRBJ1-1|NA|TRBD1
TGTGCCTGGAGTGGCCTACCGGGACAGGGGAATTACACTGAAGCTTTCTTT
CAWSGLPGQGNYTEAFF
>TRBV5-1|TRBJ1-2|NA|NA
TGCGCCAGCAGCCCCGGTTCAGGGGCCCATATTTCCGGGTACACCTTC
CASSPGSGAHISGYTF
>TRBV15|TRBJ1-4|NA|TRBD1
TGTGCCACCAGCAGTACCCCGGACAGGTCGGAGGAAAAACTGTTTTTT
CATSSTPDRSEEKLFF
>TRBV19|TRBJ2-3|few|TRBD2
TGTGCCAGTAGTATTAGCGCGGGAGCTAGCACAGATACGCAGTATTTT
CASSISAGASTDTQYF
>TRBV10-3|TRBJ1-5|NA|NA
TGTGCCACAGGGGTCGGGGGGGTGTATCAGCCCCAGCATTTT
CATGVGGVYQPQHF
>TRBV11-2|TRBJ2-2|NA|TRBD1
TGTGCCAGCAGTCATCGGGACAGCGCGAACACCGGGGAGCTGTTTTTT
CASSHRDSANTGELFF
>TRBV28|TRBJ1-5|NA|TRBD1
TGTGCCAGCAAGGGACAGTCTAGCAATCAGCCCCAGCATTTT
CASKGQSSNQPQHF
>TRBV6-4|TRBJ2-1|NA|TRBD2
TGTGCCAGCAGTGACACACCGGGACTAGCGGGCACCAATGAGCAGTTCTTC
CASSDTPGLAGTNEQFF
>TRBV5-1|TRBJ1-3|NA|NA
TGCGCCAGCAGCTTGGTTGCAGCGGAGGCTAGAAACACCATATATTTT
CASSLVAAEARNTIYF
>TRBV5-1|TRBJ1-2|NA|TRBD1
TGCGCCAGCACCAAGGACAGGGGAGGGCTCCCCTATGGCTACACCTTC
CASTKDRGGLPYGYTF
>TRBV28|TRBJ1-6|NA|NA
TGTGCCAGCAGTTTAGAAACGCCGGCGGGAACCCAAAATTCACCCCTCCACTTT
CASSLETPAGTQNSPLHF